A selection of T cell receptor beta chains follows, all from one sample in a study of HIV-infected patients and healthy controls. TCRdb ran MiXCR on the 5' RACE reads and lists one entry per CDR3 protein. The sample contains under 70,000 distinct CDR3 sequences, roughly a fifth of which appear only once. The material sequenced was CD4+ T cells from blood. The receptors come from a human donor in good health. CDR3s include the opening cysteine and the closing phenylalanine or tryptophan. The order of the fields is CDR3 DNA, CDR3 protein, D gene, clone size, J gene, V gene. The D gene is left open where the match is weak. Not every row has a clone size; where given, it reads once, few, many or a size class.

CDR3 DNA: TGTGCCAGCAGTTACCCGCGTCCCGGAGGGAGCTATGGCTACACCTTC
CDR3 protein: CASSYPRPGGSYGYTF
D gene: .
clone size: .
J gene: TRBJ1-2
V gene: TRBV6-5

CDR3 DNA: TGTGCCAGCAGCAGCCCCCAGGTAACCGATGAAAAACTGTTTTTT
CDR3 protein: CASSSPQVTDEKLFF
D gene: .
clone size: few
J gene: TRBJ1-4
V gene: TRBV5-6

CDR3 DNA: TGTGCCAGCAGCCAGATACATCCACTTGGGACTAGCGGGAACAATGAGCAGTTCTTC
CDR3 protein: CASSQIHPLGTSGNNEQFF
D gene: TRBD2
clone size: many
J gene: TRBJ2-1
V gene: TRBV3-1

CDR3 DNA: TGCGCCAGCAGCAACACTAGCACCACTGATACGCAGTATTTT
CDR3 protein: CASSNTSTTDTQYF
D gene: .
clone size: .
J gene: TRBJ2-3
V gene: TRBV5-1

CDR3 DNA: TGCGCCAGCAGCCAAGGGTACTCTGGGGCCAACGTCCTGACTTTC
CDR3 protein: CASSQGYSGANVLTF
D gene: .
clone size: .
J gene: TRBJ2-6
V gene: TRBV4-3

CDR3 DNA: TGTGCCAGCGCGGAGGTCACCGGGACAGGGGTCAAGTACTTC
CDR3 protein: CASAEVTGTGVKYF
D gene: TRBD1
clone size: few
J gene: TRBJ2-7
V gene: TRBV18

CDR3 DNA: TGTGCCAGCAGCCCTTTCGCGGGACTAGCGGAAAACATTCAGTACTTC
CDR3 protein: CASSPFAGLAENIQYF
D gene: TRBD2
clone size: few
J gene: TRBJ2-4
V gene: TRBV7-9

CDR3 DNA: TGTGCCAGCAGCTTGGAGGGAGGAGACATTCAGTACTTC
CDR3 protein: CASSLEGGDIQYF
D gene: .
clone size: many
J gene: TRBJ2-4
V gene: TRBV6-5

CDR3 DNA: TGTGCCAGCAGTCTTTCCGGGCCACAGACGGCTTTCTTT
CDR3 protein: CASSLSGPQTAFF
D gene: .
clone size: few
J gene: TRBJ1-1
V gene: TRBV6-5

CDR3 DNA: TGCGCCAGCAGTGATACAGGGGGCCCTAAAGAGACCCAGTACTTC
CDR3 protein: CASSDTGGPKETQYF
D gene: TRBD1
clone size: .
J gene: TRBJ2-5
V gene: TRBV10-2

CDR3 DNA: TGTGCCAGCAGTTTTAAAGCAGGCATCAATTCACCCCTCCACTTT
CDR3 protein: CASSFKAGINSPLHF
D gene: .
clone size: .
J gene: TRBJ1-6
V gene: TRBV27

CDR3 DNA: TGCGCCAGCAGCCATGGGACAGGTGACTATGGCTACACCTTC
CDR3 protein: CASSHGTGDYGYTF
D gene: TRBD1
clone size: many
J gene: TRBJ1-2
V gene: TRBV4-3

CDR3 DNA: TGTGCCAGCCAAAGGTCCCCTGAAAAACTGTTTTTT
CDR3 protein: CASQRSPEKLFF
D gene: .
clone size: many
J gene: TRBJ1-4
V gene: TRBV7-9

CDR3 DNA: TGTGCCAGCAGCCCCCACACAAACCAAGAGACCCAGTACTTC
CDR3 protein: CASSPHTNQETQYF
D gene: .
clone size: many
J gene: TRBJ2-5
V gene: TRBV7-2

CDR3 DNA: TGTGCCAGCAGCTTTACAGGGGATGGAGAGCAGTACTTC
CDR3 protein: CASSFTGDGEQYF
D gene: TRBD1
clone size: .
J gene: TRBJ2-7
V gene: TRBV11-2

CDR3 DNA: TGCAGTGCTGGCGCGACAGTATCGAACACTGAAGCTTTCTTT
CDR3 protein: CSAGATVSNTEAFF
D gene: .
clone size: many
J gene: TRBJ1-1
V gene: TRBV20-1

CDR3 DNA: TGTGCCACCACGCGGGGGCTATCGGGGGTGAGGACCGGGGAGCTGTTTTTT
CDR3 protein: CATTRGLSGVRTGELFF
D gene: .
clone size: many
J gene: TRBJ2-2
V gene: TRBV10-3

CDR3 DNA: TGCAGTGCTAGATCTGGGTTAGCCAAAAACATTCAGTACTTC
CDR3 protein: CSARSGLAKNIQYF
D gene: .
clone size: few
J gene: TRBJ2-4
V gene: TRBV20-1

CDR3 DNA: TGTGCCAGCAGTGGGACAGGGAGCCCCCAGCATTTT
CDR3 protein: CASSGTGSPQHF
D gene: TRBD1
clone size: few
J gene: TRBJ1-5
V gene: TRBV2

CDR3 DNA: TGTGCCAGTAGTAGAGACAGGGAGGGTGGCTACACCTTC
CDR3 protein: CASSRDREGGYTF
D gene: TRBD1
clone size: .
J gene: TRBJ1-2
V gene: TRBV19

CDR3 DNA: TGCAGTGCTAGTTCGGCCTCCCGACAGGCAGATACGCAGTATTTT
CDR3 protein: CSASSASRQADTQYF
D gene: .
clone size: few
J gene: TRBJ2-3
V gene: TRBV20-1

CDR3 DNA: TGTGCCAGCAGTTGTGACAGGGGGGTCGGCGAGCAGTACTTC
CDR3 protein: CASSCDRGVGEQYF
D gene: TRBD1
clone size: .
J gene: TRBJ2-7
V gene: TRBV2